The clone carrying this T cell receptor beta chain occurred a few times. Antigen specificity is unknown. This sample was included in a study of OX40 agonist ivuxolimab in advanced cancers. Across the whole study: Ivuxolimab, which patients received intravenously every 2 weeks, was dosed at 0.01 to 10 mg/kg. Whole-study results and caveats: On average, a greater number of expanded clones characterised CD8+ T cells relative to CD4+. Among some nonresponders, normalized T-cell clonal expansion was also low. Partial responders dosed at 0.1-3.0 mg/kg displayed clonal expansion ranking among the lowest.

Only in-frame clones appear in the TCRdb table, and some are missing; sequencing was by immunoSEQ multiplex PCR. Among tens of thousands of clones listed, approximately 86% were seen once. The V end was cut by 5 bases, the J end by 4 bases, with 8 bases between. The CDR3 has 13 residues. Germline CDR1 is SGHTA and CDR2 is FQGNSA. The source material was CD4+ or CD8+ T cells sorted from blood, sampled in a trial of the OX40 agonist ivuxolimab. The chain couples TRBV7-2 to TRBJ1-4, with a weak D call TRBD1 (6 bases). This clonotype originated in an adult with an advanced solid tumor such as melanoma, head and neck, liver or kidney cancer. CDR3 amino acids: CASSRTDNEKLFF. The CDR3 region has the DNA TGTGCCAGCAGCCGGACAGATAATGAAAAACTGTTTTTT.